This T cell receptor beta chain was recorded in a study of radiation and T cells in renal cell carcinoma. Broader study findings: Top tumor clonotypes rose in blood 2 weeks post-radiation, then contracted.

A note on this clone: Its specificity is not known.

Time point given: blood 4 weeks post-SBRT, at nephrectomy. As for treatment: 15 Gy SBRT to primary tumor, nephrectomy 4 weeks later. Nephrectomy followed 15 Gy stereotactic body radiation by 4 weeks. The patient's renal cell carcinoma had clear cell pathology. Profiling relied on immunoSEQ multiplex PCR, and the TCRdb table lists in-frame clones only, not all of them. The repertoire has around 180,000 clones, 88% of them found once; the top ten carry about 11%. The V gene's germline CDR1 is MNHEY and CDR2 SMNVEV (reference sequence). The CDR3 spans 14 residues. Trimming stripped 3 bases from V and 4 bases from J, with 12 bases between.

The rearrangement joins TRBV27 to TRBJ1-2; D gene ambiguous. This receptor was obtained from a woman aged 50 to 65 with renal cell carcinoma. This material consisted of blood, taken from a patient whose treatment included radiotherapy and nephrectomy. The CDR3 DNA reads TGTGCCAGCAGTTTGAGTGAGGGTAGCTATGGCTACACCTTC. It yields the protein CASSLSEGSYGYTF.